A single sample gave rise to the 27 T cell receptor beta chains below, sequenced in a study of CD8+CD57+ T cells in acquired aplastic anemia. Profiling that covered TCR beta VDJ and CDR3 relied on genomic DNA as its template. MiXCR, applied by TCRdb to the reads, yields one record per CDR3 protein. Of 95,000 to 120,000 distinct CDR3 sequences in the sample, 50% to 65% were seen once. Material: sorted CD4+, CD8+, or CD8+CD57+ T cells (not recorded which) from PBMCs. The receptors derive from a human donor in good health, serving as a control.

This clonotype appeared once. The rearrangement uses TRBV7-3 and TRBJ2-3; D remains ambiguous. The CDR3 contains 10 residues. Germline CDR1 is SGHTA and CDR2 is FQGTGA. Trimming took off 7 bases at V and 6 bases at J, with 5 bases between the two ends. The CDR3 protein is CASTPDTQYF. For the CDR3, the DNA is TGTGCCAGCACCCCCGATACGCAGTATTTT.

This clonotype was detected only a few times. The chain uses TRBV25-1 and TRBJ2-2; TRBD2 agrees at 7 bases. The CDR3 spans 16 residues. The germline gives CDR1 MGHDK, CDR2 SYGVNS. V lost 6 bases, J lost 3 bases, and 10 bases stayed unmatched. The CDR3 DNA reads TGTGCCAGCAGCTTCCGGCGGGGGACTTACACCGGGGAGCTGTTTTTT. Its translation is CASSFRRGTYTGELFF. Looking up the rest from reference TRBV25-1 and TRBJ2-2 gives the full variable domain: EADIYQTPRYLVIGTGKKITLECSQTMGHDKMYWYQQDPGMELHLIHYSYGVNSTEKGDLSSESTVSRIRTEHFPLTLESARPSHTSQYLCASSFRRGTYTGELFFGEGSRLTVL.

This clonotype is a singleton in its sample. The V call is TRBV20-1, the J call TRBJ1-6, with D unclear. V was cut by 2 bases and J by 9 bases, with 17 bases left in between. The CDR3 has 15 residues. From germline, CDR1 is DFQATT and CDR2 SNEGSKA (reference sequence). For the CDR3, the DNA is TGCAGTGCTAGACCTAGCTTGGGAATCGGTTCACCCCTCCACTTT. Protein product: CSARPSLGIGSPLHF.

In its sample, this clonotype was seen many times. V usage is TRBV7-8 and J usage is TRBJ2-5, with D tentatively TRBD1 or TRBD2 (6 bases each). The CDR3 covers 19 residues. Germline V gene lookup returns CDR1 SGHVS and CDR2 FQNEAQ. Trimming removed 2 bases from V and 2 bases from J, with 24 bases in between. CDR3 protein: CASSLIGPGAGEDQETQYF. CDR3 DNA sequence: TGTGCCAGCAGCTTAATCGGGCCGGGGGCAGGCGAAGATCAAGAGACCCAGTACTTC.

This clonotype was detected many times. This chain joins TRBV4-1 and TRBJ1-2, with D unresolved. V lost 0 bases, J lost 5 bases, and 13 bases lay in between. Germline values: CDR1 MGHRA, CDR2 YSYEKL. The length of the CDR3 is 15 residues. DNA of the CDR3: TGCGCCAGCAGCCAAGACCGGGAGCTCCCGTATGGCTACACCTTC. Protein product: CASSQDRELPYGYTF.

The chain joins TRBV5-1 to TRBJ1-6; 7 nucleotides align to TRBD1. The CDR3 extends over 15 amino acids. Germline V lookup: CDR1 SGHRS, CDR2 YFSETQ. Trimming removed 4 bases from V and 7 bases from J; junction bases left unmatched: 8. The CDR3 region is CASSPSGTENSPLHF. Written as DNA, the CDR3 is TGCGCCAGCAGCCCATCCGGGACAGAGAATTCACCCCTCCACTTT.

The chain uses TRBV9 and TRBJ2-7, with 7 bases lining up with TRBD2. With 2 bases clipped from V and 2 bases from J, the junction kept 4 bases outside the gene matches. The germline V gene has CDR1 SGDLS and CDR2 YYNGEE. The CDR3 is 14 residues long. The CDR3 protein is CASSVSGGTYEQYF. The CDR3 bases are TGTGCCAGCAGCGTCTCCGGGGGGACCTACGAGCAGTACTTC.

This clonotype has a count of ten or more. The CDR3 DNA is TGTGCCAGCAGTTTATCTGAGCAGGGGGCCCATGGCTACACCTTC. Residues: CASSLSEQGAHGYTF. V is TRBV27 and J is TRBJ1-2; 8 nucleotides align to TRBD1. The CDR3 totals 15 residues. Germline values: CDR1 MNHEY, CDR2 SMNVEV (reference sequence). The trim removed 0 bases at V and 6 bases at J, leaving 6 bases unmatched.

About this clonotype itself: One end of the junction varies from germline; a read error may be responsible. J is TRBJ2-2 and V is TRBV24-1; 8 bases fit TRBD1. The CDR3 is made up of 14 amino acids. Looked up from germline, CDR1 is KGHDR and CDR2 is SFDVKD. The CDR3 DNA reads as TGTGCCACCAGTGGGACAGGGAACGCCGGGGAGCTGTTTTTT. Translating it yields CATSGTGNAGELFF.

As regards this clonotype: This may be a read error, as it is one base from a much larger clone. The chain joins TRBV6-5 to TRBJ1-1; unclear D gene. CDR3 length: 15 residues. Looked up from germline, CDR1 is MNHEY and CDR2 is SVGAGI. DNA of the CDR3: TGTGCCAGCAGTTCAGCTAAACAGTACCCTCCTGAGGCTTTCTTT. This sequence encodes CASSSAKQYPPEAFF.

This rearrangement joins TRBV25-1 to TRBJ2-7, with 7 bases aligning to TRBD2. Germline loops: CDR1 MGHDK, CDR2 SYGVNS. This CDR3 comprises 15 residues. V shed 1 base, J shed 6 bases, and the junction held 9 bases outside the gene matches. CDR3 residues: CASSELGGKEGEQYF. Here the CDR3 DNA reads TGTGCCAGCAGTGAATTGGGAGGGAAGGAGGGCGAGCAGTACTTC.

The table lists this clonotype with a count of one. The rearrangement links TRBV7-9 to TRBJ1-6; TRBD1 matches 9 bases. CDR3 length: 15 residues. V lost 5 bases, J lost 7 bases, and 6 bases stayed unmatched. Germline V gene sequence: CDR1 SEHNR, CDR2 FQNEAQ (reference sequence). The CDR3 nucleotides are TGTGCCAGCAGCCGTACAGGGGGCCGAAATTCACCCCTCCACTTT. Translation gives CASSRTGGRNSPLHF.

The chain couples TRBV5-1 to TRBJ2-7; no clear D gene. The CDR3 contains 13 residues. Germline loops: CDR1 SGHRS, CDR2 YFSETQ. V was cut by 0 bases and J by 3 bases, with 7 bases left in between. DNA for the CDR3: TGCGCCAGCAGCTTGGAGGGATACTACGAGCAGTACTTC. This translates into CASSLEGYYEQYF.

J is TRBJ2-3 and V is TRBV9; D is possibly TRBD1 or TRBD2 (5 bases each). The germline V and J ends were trimmed by 2 bases and 3 bases, with 16 bases remaining between them. The CDR3 extends over 16 amino acids. Germline CDR1 SGDLS, CDR2 YYNGEE. CDR3 nucleotides: TGTGCCAGCAGCGTCACCACTAGAGGGGCTACAGATACGCAGTATTTT. This sequence encodes CASSVTTRGATDTQYF.

In its sample, this clonotype was seen many times. This chain links TRBV11-1 with TRBJ2-3, with TRBD2 matching 16 bases. Trimming took 5 bases from V and 6 from J; bases not matched to a gene: 2. The CDR3 contains 15 residues. Germline loops: CDR1 SGHAT, CDR2 FQDESV (reference sequence). The CDR3 loop is CASSPGLAGGDTQYF. CDR3 nucleotide sequence: TGTGCCAGCAGCCCGGGACTAGCGGGGGGGGATACGCAGTATTTT.

A remark on this clonotype: A much larger clone differs by one base, so this may be a read error. The chain combines TRBV10-3 with TRBJ1-2; D uncertain. The V gene lost 10 bases and the J gene lost 1 base, with 28 bases spanning the gap. Germline loops: CDR1 ENHRY, CDR2 SYGVKD. CDR3 length: 18 amino acids. As DNA, the CDR3 is TGTGCCAGCAGCCCTTCCTACCACCAGGACGGAGATAACTATGGCTACACCTTC. Its protein product is CASSPSYHQDGDNYGYTF.

Concerning this clonotype: Germline is not matched at one junction end, which may reflect a read error. This chain links TRBV6-5 with TRBJ1-5, with D unclear. The germline V gene has CDR1 MNHEY and CDR2 SVGAGI. The CDR3 contains 15 residues. The CDR3 loop reads CASSLSGDSNQPQHF. DNA of the CDR3: TGTGCCAGTAGTTTGTCAGGCGATAGCAATCAGCCCCAGCATTTT.

This clonotype was counted a few times. This clone may be a read error of a much larger clone one base away. The chain employs TRBV5-4 and TRBJ2-7, with a possible D match to TRBD1 (6 bases). Germline CDR1 is SGHNT and CDR2 is YYREEE (reference sequence). V was clipped by 4 bases and J by 0 bases, with 11 bases between them. The length of the CDR3 is 14 residues. The CDR3 DNA follows: TGTGCCAGCAGCGCTGGGGACACCTCCTACGAGCAGTACTTC. Translation: CASSAGDTSYEQYF.

In its sample, this clonotype was seen a few times. One base away lies a much larger clone, so this may be a sequencing read error. The chain combines TRBV20-1 with TRBJ2-3, with 11 positions matching TRBD2. The CDR3 consists of 16 residues. The germline V gene has CDR1 DFQATT and CDR2 SNEGSKA (reference sequence). The CDR3 reads CSARTILAGDTGTQYF. The CDR3 bases are TGCAGTGCTAGGACGATACTAGCGGGGGACACAGGTACGCAGTATTTT.

This clonotype was seen at least ten times. This chain uses TRBV5-8 with TRBJ1-1, with D possibly TRBD1 on 5 matching bases. Trimming removed 0 bases at V and 7 bases at J, with 7 bases between. This CDR3 is built from 12 residues. The germline gives CDR1 SGHTS, CDR2 YDEGEE. CDR3 DNA: TGTGCCAGCAGCTTGGGGCAGGGTGAAGCTTTCTTT. This encodes CASSLGQGEAFF.

This clonotype was counted ten times or more. CDR3 residues: CSARQYSGGANHETQYF. Here the CDR3 DNA reads TGCAGTGCTAGACAATACAGCGGGGGGGCGAATCACGAGACCCAGTACTTC. The chain recombines TRBV20-1 with TRBJ2-5; 10 positions match TRBD2. CDR1 and CDR2 from the germline V gene are DFQATT and SNEGSKA (reference sequence). V trimming: 2 bases; J trimming: 5 bases; junction bases outside the gene matches: 14. This CDR3 has 17 residues.

Turning to this clonotype: A junction end diverges from the germline sequence, so it may reflect a read error. The chain carries TRBV25-1 and TRBJ2-7; the D gene could be TRBD1 or TRBD2 (6 bases each). The CDR3 consists of 15 residues. CDR1 and CDR2 from the germline V gene are MGHDK and SYGVNS. CDR3: CASSGTDGGSYEQYF. Written as DNA, the CDR3 is TGCGCCAGCAGTGGGACGGACGGGGGCTCCTATGAGCAGTACTTC.

This clonotype was counted at least ten times. This chain links TRBV7-2 with TRBJ2-3, with 10 bases lining up with TRBD2. The CDR3 covers 17 residues. After removal of 5 bases from V and 1 base from J, the junction contained 9 bases not matched to a gene. In germline, CDR1 is SGHTA, CDR2 FQGNSA. CDR3 sequence (DNA): TGTGCCAGCAGCACAGTAGCGGGGGGACCCGGCACAGATACGCAGTATTTT. This translates into CASSTVAGGPGTDTQYF.

The rearrangement links TRBV24-1 to TRBJ2-7, with TRBD1 identical over 7 bases. CDR3 length equals 15 residues. V lost 3 bases to trimming and J lost 3 bases; unmatched junction nucleotides: 7. The V gene's germline CDR1 is KGHDR and CDR2 SFDVKD. The CDR3 loop is CATSDPPGGHYEQYF. CDR3 bases: TGTGCCACCAGTGATCCTCCAGGGGGACACTACGAGCAGTACTTC.

The chain carries TRBV10-3 and TRBJ2-2; TRBD2 matches 15 bases. CDR3 length: 18 residues. Trimming removed 0 bases from V and 5 bases from J; junction bases left unmatched: 4. The V gene's germline CDR1 is ENHRY and CDR2 SYGVKD. As DNA, the CDR3 is TGTGCCATCAGTGAGTCGGGGGGACTAGCGGGAGGAACCGGGGAGCTGTTTTTT. This codes for CAISESGGLAGGTGELFF.

Concerning this clonotype itself: A much larger clone sits a single nucleotide away, making a read error possible. This chain joins TRBV7-8 and TRBJ2-3, with D perhaps TRBD1 (6 bases). The CDR3 contains 15 residues. Germline V lookup: CDR1 SGHVS, CDR2 FQNEAQ. Written as DNA, the CDR3 is TGTGCCAGCAGCTTAAATCACAGGGTGCCAGATATGCAGTATTTT. As protein: CASSLNHRVPDMQYF.

This clonotype was seen at least ten times. The rearrangement joins TRBV6-6 to TRBJ2-7; tentatively, D is TRBD1 or TRBD2 (5 bases each). Germline V gives CDR1 MNHNY, CDR2 SVGAGI (reference sequence). There are 13 residues in the CDR3. Trimming cost V 4 bases and J 2 bases, with 9 bases left between them. For the CDR3, the DNA is TGTGCCAGCAGTTGGGACCATACCTACGAGCAGTACTTC. Translation gives CASSWDHTYEQYF.